This T cell receptor (beta chain) was found in a study of regulatory T cells in long-lasting Graves disease. Notes on the study in general: Persistent-disease Graves' patients showed less TCR diversity than new cases.

This clonotype was picked up a small number of times. Its antigen is still unknown. The time point is: newly diagnosed GD, antithyroid drugs for less than 3 months. After RNA was extracted from PBMCs, the TCR library was made from it. The authors built TCR beta libraries using iRepertoire HTBI primers and Arm-PCR of CDR3 regions. A single record per CDR3 protein comes from TCRdb applying MiXCR to the multiplex PCR reads. Of about 350,000 distinct CDR3 sequences detected, 15% to 20% appear once; the ten largest clones hold roughly 27%. These data were also filed under a second study, of T cells in Graves' hyperthyroidism and ophthalmopathy. In that study: A lack of ophthalmopathy progression within 18 months defined stable Graves' hyperthyroidism.

The sample in question was peripheral blood mononuclear cells (PBMCs), obtained at new diagnosis, from a patient treated with antithyroid drugs. The receptor was isolated from a man aged 35 to 55 with Graves disease.

The CDR3 DNA reads TGTGCCAGCAGAGACAGGGGTCAACAGCCCCAGCATTTT. This codes for CASRDRGQQPQHF. The chain recombines TRBV28 with TRBJ1-5; 8 bases line up with TRBD1. Germline values: CDR1 MDHEN, CDR2 SYDVKM. The trim removed 6 bases at V and 7 bases at J, leaving 5 bases unmatched. The CDR3 is 13 residues long.